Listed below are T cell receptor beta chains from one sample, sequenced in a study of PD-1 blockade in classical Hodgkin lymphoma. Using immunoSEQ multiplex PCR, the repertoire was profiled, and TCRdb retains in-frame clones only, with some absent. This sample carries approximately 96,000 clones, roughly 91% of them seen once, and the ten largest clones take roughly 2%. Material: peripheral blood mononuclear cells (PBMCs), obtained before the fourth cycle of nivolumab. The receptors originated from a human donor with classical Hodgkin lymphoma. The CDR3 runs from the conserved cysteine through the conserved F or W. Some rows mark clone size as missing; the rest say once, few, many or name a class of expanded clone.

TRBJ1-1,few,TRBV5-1,CASSSTGGMNTEAFF
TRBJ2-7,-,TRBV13,CASSLAPGQGEDEQYF
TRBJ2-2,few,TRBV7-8,CASRRAGLADSTGELFF
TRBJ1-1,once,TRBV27,CASGGSGTEAFF
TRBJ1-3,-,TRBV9,CASKPGQGNSGNTIYF
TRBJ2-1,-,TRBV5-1,CASSLRLAENNEQFF
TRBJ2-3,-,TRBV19,CASGETGSSTDTQYF
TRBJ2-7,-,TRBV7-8,CASSLDAGHSYEQYF
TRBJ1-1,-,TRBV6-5,CASRVRGTEAFF
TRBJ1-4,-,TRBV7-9,CASSFLPGEANEKLFF
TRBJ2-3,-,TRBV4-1,CASSQGSGTNTDTQYF
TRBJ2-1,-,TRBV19,CASSNRYNEQFF
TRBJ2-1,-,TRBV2,CVGEAGTYNEQFF